These T cell receptor beta chains were read from a single sample in a study of beta chain features in type 1 diabetes. Sequenced by immunoSEQ multiplex PCR; TCRdb stores in-frame clones only, minus some. Of roughly 300,000 clones in the sample, approximately 15% were seen once. The sequenced sample was central memory CD4+ T cells from blood. These receptors came from a man aged 25-40 years in good health. Both conserved end residues are part of each CDR3. A D gene is named only where the DNA matches it firmly. Rows give clone size only sometimes, using once, few, many, or a class for an expanded clone.

TGCGCCAGCAGATTAGGGACAGGCCGTAATGAAAAACTGTTTTTT | CASRLGTGRNEKLFF | TRBD1 | TRBJ1-4 | TRBV5-1 | .
TGCGCCAGCAGCCACTTGGACGGACCTTCAACTAATGAAAAACTGTTTTTT | CASSHLDGPSTNEKLFF | . | TRBJ1-4 | TRBV4-3 | .
TGTGCCAGCAGCCGTCCAAGTGATACGCAGTATTTT | CASSRPSDTQYF | . | TRBJ2-3 | TRBV5-6 | .
TGCGCCAGCAGCCTTGGGGTCGGAGGGGAAAATCAGCCCCAGCATTTT | CASSLGVGGENQPQHF | . | TRBJ1-5 | TRBV5-1 | .
TGCGCCAGCAGCCTCCGGGACTACAATGAGCAGTTCTTC | CASSLRDYNEQFF | . | TRBJ2-1 | TRBV4-1 | .
TGTGCCAGCTCACCACGAAACAGCCTCTCCTACGAGCAGTACTTC | CASSPRNSLSYEQYF | . | TRBJ2-7 | TRBV18 | .
TGTGCCAGCAGTTTCCGGGGGAACTATGGCTACACCTTC | CASSFRGNYGYTF | . | TRBJ1-2 | TRBV27 | .
TGCGCCAGCAGCGAAGGGACAGGGGTTTTTGACTATGGCTACACCTTC | CASSEGTGVFDYGYTF | TRBD1 | TRBJ1-2 | TRBV5-1 | .
TGTGCCAGCAGCCCCGGACAGGGTGGAGAGACCCAGTACTTC | CASSPGQGGETQYF | TRBD1 | TRBJ2-5 | TRBV7-9 | .
TGTGCCAGCAGTTACCGGGGGCAGGGAACCTACGAGCAGTACTTC | CASSYRGQGTYEQYF | . | TRBJ2-7 | TRBV10-3 | few
TGTGCCAGTCTTAAGGGTCAGGGGGCGCACGGTGGCTACACCTTC | CASLKGQGAHGGYTF | TRBD1 | TRBJ1-2 | TRBV19 | few
TGTGCCAGCAGGAAGACTAGCGGGGGGGCAACAGAGACCCAGTACTTC | CASRKTSGGATETQYF | TRBD2 | TRBJ2-5 | TRBV4-2 | .
TGCAGCGTTGAAGATCCCATCCACGGCGACGGCCCGATATATTTT | CSVEDPIHGDGPIYF | . | TRBJ1-3 | TRBV29-1 | few
TGTGCCAGCAGTTTGGGACAGGGGTCAGGAGAGACCCAGTACTTC | CASSLGQGSGETQYF | TRBD1 | TRBJ2-5 | TRBV27 | few
TGTGCCAGCAGGGGACTAGCGGGCTCCTACGAGCAGTACTTC | CASRGLAGSYEQYF | TRBD2 | TRBJ2-7 | TRBV6-1 | .
TGCGCCAGCAGGGGTGCCGCAAGCGGGAGGCCCCTCTTCCAAGAGACCCAGTACTTC | CASRGAASGRPLFQETQYF | TRBD2 | TRBJ2-5 | TRBV5-1 | few
TGTGCCAGCAGCTTGCCCGACAGGGCCAGTGAAGCTTTCTTT | CASSLPDRASEAFF | TRBD1 | TRBJ1-1 | TRBV5-6 | .
TGTGCCAGCAGGTCTTGGGGGGGCGGAAGCGAAAAACTGTTTTTT | CASRSWGGGSEKLFF | . | TRBJ1-4 | TRBV28 | .
TGTGCCAGCAGCCTGACAGGGAATAATTCACCCCTCCACTTT | CASSLTGNNSPLHF | TRBD1 | TRBJ1-6 | TRBV7-2 | few
TGTGCCGCGGGACAGGGACATCAGCCCCAGCATTTT | CAAGQGHQPQHF | TRBD1 | TRBJ1-5 | TRBV6-5 | .
TGCGCCAGCAGCCAAGATTGGTCGGGACAGGCTAGGGCCAAAAACATTCAGTACTTC | CASSQDWSGQARAKNIQYF | TRBD1 | TRBJ2-4 | TRBV4-1 | .
TGTGCCAGCAGCCCCACTAGCGGGGGGCAGACCCAGTACTTC | CASSPTSGGQTQYF | TRBD2 | TRBJ2-5 | TRBV9 | many
TGTGCCAGCAGCTTGGAGCTAGCGGGGGCAACCACAGATACGCAGTATTTT | CASSLELAGATTDTQYF | TRBD2 | TRBJ2-3 | TRBV5-6 | few
TGTGCCAGTAGTATAGGTCCGGGACAGGGCGATACGCAGTATTTT | CASSIGPGQGDTQYF | TRBD1 | TRBJ2-3 | TRBV19 | .
TGCGCCAGCAGCCAAGAGTTTACTCGTTACAATGAGCAGTTCTTC | CASSQEFTRYNEQFF | . | TRBJ2-1 | TRBV4-1 | .
TGTGCCAGCAACGCGGGGGGGGTCCACGAGCAGTACTTC | CASNAGGVHEQYF | TRBD2 | TRBJ2-7 | TRBV10-3 | .
TGTGCCAGCAGCCCCCGAACAGGGGTATTCGGCTACACCTTC | CASSPRTGVFGYTF | TRBD1 | TRBJ1-2 | TRBV11-2 | .
TGTGCCAGCAGCGTAGTCGGTGCAGCCTCCTCTGGAAACACCATATATTTT | CASSVVGAASSGNTIYF | . | TRBJ1-3 | TRBV9 | .
TGTGCCAGCAGCTTAGTCAGGGGCAGCCTTTCTTTTCTCTATGGCTACACCTTC | CASSLVRGSLSFLYGYTF | . | TRBJ1-2 | TRBV7-2 | few